This TCR beta chain was captured by sequencing in a study of blood T cells in healthy people across ages. About this clonotype: Its antigen is still unknown.

Notes on the study in general: Relative to aged donors, long-lived donors carried more naive CD4+ cells and displayed higher diversity. A conclusive naive versus antigen-experienced comparison was prevented by the unsorted PBMCs. In the absence of known donor CMV status, changes in expanded clonotypes were possibly confounded.

Germline CDR1 is SQVTM and CDR2 is ANQGSEA. V gave up 7 bases and J gave up 2 bases, with 14 bases separating them. The CDR3 covers 13 residues. A second PCR, run for about 6 to 11 cycles, used a sample-barcoded 5' primer plus a J-beta primer mix. Every molecule of cDNA carried a tag from a template-switch adaptor with 12 random nucleotides. TCRdb fed the 5' RACE reads into MiXCR, producing one record per CDR3 protein. The sample lists fewer than 2,000,000 distinct CDR3 sequences; approximately 40% were seen once. The rearrangement links TRBV29-1 to TRBJ1-1; possibly TRBD1 for D (6 bases). This clonotype was sampled from a human donor in good health. The sequencing sample was made of blood. The CDR3 is CSALTGPNTEAFF. The DNA for the CDR3 is TGCAGCGCCCTGACAGGACCCAACACTGAAGCTTTCTTT.